The next 30 T cell receptor beta chains were all read from a single sample in a study of Ad26.COV2.S vaccination and SARS-CoV-2 variants. The assay was immunoSEQ multiplex PCR, and TCRdb's table has in-frame clones only and misses some. The sample holds under 600,000 clones, approximately 90% seen once. Treatment given: around 19 received Ad26.COV2.S at low or high dose, single or two shots; roughly five received placebo; per-sample allocation not given. Collection of samples fell on day 63 after the first vaccine or placebo injection. The source material was peripheral blood, sampled in a trial of Ad26.COV2.S vaccine versus placebo. The receptors stem from a person between 18 and 65 years old who received the Ad26.COV2.S COVID-19 vaccine or a placebo.

This chain joins TRBV28 and TRBJ2-1; tentative D call: TRBD2 (6 bases). Germline V gene lookup returns CDR1 MDHEN and CDR2 SYDVKM. CDR3 length: 15 amino acids. Trimming took 6 bases from V and 0 from J, leaving 12 bases between them. The CDR3 region has the DNA TGTGCCAGCAGGTTTAGCGGAAGCTCCTACAATGAGCAGTTCTTC. It codes for CASRFSGSSYNEQFF.

This clone was counted a few times. The chain recombines TRBV18 with TRBJ1-1; D uncertain. Trimming stripped 0 bases from V and 10 bases from J, with 15 bases between. CDR1 is KGHSH and CDR2 is LQKENI in the germline V gene. The CDR3 is made up of 14 amino acids. Here the CDR3 reads CASSPPSTERRAFF. As DNA, the CDR3 is TGTGCCAGCTCACCACCGTCTACGGAGAGAAGAGCTTTCTTT.

V usage is TRBV7-9 and J usage is TRBJ1-1; possible D gene TRBD1, 5 bases. V dropped 2 bases and J dropped 2 bases, with 12 bases sitting between them. Germline CDR1 reads SEHNR; CDR2 reads FQNEAQ (reference sequence). The CDR3 length is 15 residues. The CDR3 DNA is TGTGCCAGCAGCTTACTCGGGACGGCAAACACTGAAGCTTTCTTT. It is translated as CASSLLGTANTEAFF.

The J gene is TRBJ2-7, the V gene TRBV2, with TRBD2 matching over 8 bases. This CDR3 has 15 amino acids. The junction had 7 bases not matched to a gene; V was cut back by 3 bases and J by 3 bases. The germline V gene encodes CDR1 SNHLY and CDR2 FYNNEI. As DNA, the CDR3 is TGTGCCAGCAGTGATACTACCGGGACTAGCTACGAGCAGTACTTC. Translated: CASSDTTGTSYEQYF.

The V and J genes are TRBV7-2 and TRBJ1-1, with TRBD1 as a possible D gene (5 bases). The CDR3 sequence is 13 residues long. Trimming shortened V by 5 bases and J by 2 bases, and 9 bases separated the two germline ends. Looked up from germline, CDR1 is SGHTA and CDR2 is FQGNSA. This CDR3 is CASSRGANTEAFF. For the CDR3, the DNA is TGTGCCAGCAGCCGAGGGGCCAACACTGAAGCTTTCTTT.

The V and J genes are TRBV29-1 and TRBJ1-4; D is perhaps TRBD1 (5 bases). Germline CDR1 is SQVTM and CDR2 is ANQGSEA. Deletions cut 4 bases from V and 5 bases from J, with 17 bases between. CDR3 size: 15 residues. CDR3 in DNA: TGCAGCGTTGGTGGGGCCAGTCCCTCAAATGAAAAACTGTTTTTT. As protein: CSVGGASPSNEKLFF.

The V and J genes are TRBV7-8 and TRBJ1-4; D is possibly TRBD1 (5 bases). From germline, CDR1 is SGHVS and CDR2 FQNEAQ. The CDR3 extends over 15 amino acids. Trimming shortened V by 4 bases and J by 12 bases, and 21 bases separated the two germline ends. The CDR3 is CASSSPGAETLELFF. The CDR3, as DNA: TGTGCCAGCAGCTCCCCTGGGGCCGAAACCTTGGAACTGTTTTTT.

CDR3 in DNA: TGTGCCAGCAGCCCCCGACAGAGCAACTCCTACGAGCAGTACTTC. Translated, it gives CASSPRQSNSYEQYF. The V gene is TRBV3-1 (or the pseudogene TRBV3-2), the J gene TRBJ2-7; D possibly corresponds to TRBD1 (5 bases). This CDR3 spans 15 amino acids. Between the trimmed V and J ends, which lost 4 bases and 0 bases, there was a span of 13 bases. Germline lookup yields CDR1 LGHDT and CDR2 YNNKEL (reference sequence).

This clone appeared a few times. The V gene is TRBV28, the J gene TRBJ2-1; no firm D call. Trimming shortened V by 2 bases and J by 6 bases, and 2 bases separated the two germline ends. Germline-derived CDR1 and CDR2 are MDHEN and SYDVKM. CDR3 size: 11 residues. The CDR3 sequence is CASSLSNEQFF. DNA of the CDR3: TGTGCCAGCAGTTTAAGCAATGAGCAGTTCTTC. The complete variable domain, with remaining parts taken from reference TRBV28 and TRBJ2-1, reads DVKVTQSSRYLVKRTGEKVFLECVQDMDHENMFWYRQDPGLGLRLIYFSYDVKMKEKGDIPEGYSVSREKKERFSLILESASTNQTSMYLCASSLSNEQFFGPGTRLTVL.

This clone showed up just a few times. The chain is built from TRBV7-8 and TRBJ2-3; D gene ambiguous. V lost 5 bases and J 1 base, leaving 16 bases between the germline ends. The CDR3 runs to 16 residues. The V gene's germline CDR1 is SGHVS and CDR2 FQNEAQ. In DNA form, the CDR3 reads TGTGCCAGCAGCCACGGACCGATCCCGGGCACAGATACGCAGTATTTT. It yields the protein CASSHGPIPGTDTQYF.

CDR3 loop: CASSPVSGRAYEQYF. The CDR3 DNA reads as TGTGCCAGCAGCCCCGTTAGCGGGAGGGCCTACGAGCAGTACTTC. The chain combines TRBV9 with TRBJ2-7; the match to TRBD2 covers 11 bases. The junction had 5 bases not matched to a gene; V was cut back by 4 bases and J by 2 bases. This CDR3 spans 15 amino acids. Germline V gives CDR1 SGDLS, CDR2 YYNGEE.

This clone turned up a few times. The chain uses TRBV30 and TRBJ2-2, with D possibly TRBD2 on 5 matching bases. CDR3 length: 12 amino acids. Per germline, CDR1 GTSNPN and CDR2 SVGIG (reference sequence). V was shortened by 5 bases and J by 7 bases, with 11 bases between the two germline ends. This CDR3 reads CAWCGSGGELFF. The CDR3 bases are TGTGCCTGGTGCGGGTCGGGCGGGGAGCTGTTTTTT. The entire variable domain, with the rest obtained from reference TRBV30 and TRBJ2-2, is as follows: SQTIHQWPATLVQPVGSPLSLECTVEGTSNPNLYWYRQAAGRGLQLLFYSVGIGQISSEVPQNLSASRPQDRQFILSSKKLLLSDSGFYLCAWCGSGGELFFGEGSRLTVL.

J is TRBJ1-2 and V is TRBV2; D uncertain. The germline V and J ends were trimmed by 0 bases and 8 bases, with 4 bases remaining between them. CDR1 and CDR2 from the germline V gene are SNHLY and FYNNEI. This CDR3 has 11 amino acids. The CDR3 region is CASSEATGYTF. The CDR3 DNA reads as TGTGCCAGCAGTGAAGCCACAGGCTACACCTTC.

The chain carries TRBV12-3 or TRBV12-4 and TRBJ2-7; D gene uncertain. The V gene lost 10 bases and the J gene lost 4 bases, with 17 bases spanning the gap. This CDR3 has 13 residues. This chain's CDR3 is CATRPSGVYEQYF. In DNA, the CDR3 is TGTGCCACCCGACCCAGTGGGGTTTACGAGCAGTACTTC.

The chain uses TRBV5-1 and TRBJ2-2; perhaps TRBD2 as D (6 bases). Trimming removed 5 bases from V and 5 bases from J, with 7 bases in between. Germline assignment: CDR1 SGHRS and CDR2 YFSETQ. This CDR3 has 12 residues. The CDR3 reads CASSGGTGELFF. CDR3 DNA: TGCGCCAGCAGTGGGGGGACCGGGGAGCTGTTTTTT.

V and J are TRBV5-1 and TRBJ1-5, with 9 bases identical to TRBD1. This CDR3 comprises 16 residues. V shed 7 bases, J shed 0 bases, and the junction held 8 bases outside the gene matches. Looked up from germline, CDR1 is SGHRS and CDR2 is YFSETQ. CDR3: CASPQQGAISNQPQHF. CDR3 DNA: TGCGCCAGCCCCCAACAGGGGGCTATTAGCAATCAGCCCCAGCATTTT.

The chain recombines TRBV5-8 with TRBJ2-3; D gene ambiguous. The CDR3 runs 16 residues. The V gene's germline CDR1 is SGHTS and CDR2 YDEGEE. V lost 0 bases to trimming and J lost 0 bases, with 11 bases between them. CDR3 in DNA: TGTGCCAGCAGCTTGGCGCTCGCTTTTAGCACAGATACGCAGTATTTT. Translated, it gives CASSLALAFSTDTQYF.

The rearrangement joins TRBV28 to TRBJ2-7, with a tentative D call TRBD1 (6 bases). The germline V gene has CDR1 MDHEN and CDR2 SYDVKM. The CDR3 runs to 16 residues. Trimming cost V 3 bases and J 0 bases, with 15 bases left between them. The CDR3 protein is CASSLGAGWSSYEQYF. The CDR3 bases are TGTGCCAGCAGTTTGGGGGCGGGTTGGAGCTCCTACGAGCAGTACTTC.

The chain employs TRBV7-9 and TRBJ1-1; D ambiguous. Germline V gives CDR1 SEHNR, CDR2 FQNEAQ (reference sequence). Trimming took 3 bases from V and 2 from J, leaving 4 bases between them. The CDR3 runs to 12 residues. The CDR3 nucleotides read TGTGCCAGCAGCTTTGGAAACACTGAAGCTTTCTTT. Encoded protein: CASSFGNTEAFF.

The chain recombines TRBV5-1 with TRBJ2-1, with TRBD2 identical over 7 bases. The V segment lost 6 bases and the J segment 2 bases; nucleotides outside the gene matches: 5. The CDR3 runs to 14 residues. Germline V gene data show CDR1 as SGHRS and CDR2 as YFSETQ. The DNA of the CDR3 is TGCGCCAGCAACGCGGGAGATCCCTACAATGAGCAGTTCTTC. It encodes CASNAGDPYNEQFF. Full variable domain (missing parts from reference TRBV5-1 and TRBJ2-1): KAGVTQTPRYLIKTRGQQVTLSCSPISGHRSVSWYQQTPGQGLQFLFEYFSETQRNKGNFPGRFSGRQFSNSRSEMNVSTLELGDSALYLCASNAGDPYNEQFFGPGTRLTVL.

This chain connects TRBV28 to TRBJ1-2; 8 positions match TRBD1. V lost 8 bases to trimming and J lost 4 bases; unmatched junction nucleotides: 6. This CDR3 is built from 13 residues. The germline CDR1 and CDR2 sequences are MDHEN and SYDVKM. The CDR3 DNA reads as TGTGCCAGCTTACAGGGGGTTAGCTATGGCTACACCTTC. Protein product: CASLQGVSYGYTF.

The V and J genes are TRBV19 and TRBJ1-4; D might be TRBD1 (6 bases). This CDR3 contains 15 residues. Germline CDR1 and CDR2: LNHDA and SQIVND (reference sequence). The germline V and J ends were trimmed by 2 bases and 6 bases, with 13 bases remaining between them. The CDR3 region has the DNA TGTGCCAGTAGTATATACAGGGATCGGGATGAAAAACTGTTTTTT. Its protein product is CASSIYRDRDEKLFF. The full variable domain, with the rest looked up from reference TRBV19 and TRBJ1-4, is DGGITQSPKYLFRKEGQNVTLSCEQNLNHDAMYWYRQDPGQGLRLIYYSQIVNDFQKGDIAEGYSVSREKKESFPLTVTSAQKNPTAFYLCASSIYRDRDEKLFFGSGTQLSVL.

This chain connects TRBV11-2 to TRBJ2-7, with 7 positions matching TRBD1. J lost 1 base, V lost 1 base, and 4 bases had no gene match. Per the germline V gene, CDR1 is SGHAT and CDR2 is FQNNGV. The CDR3 consists of 15 residues. The CDR3 sequence is CASSLGQGWSYEQYF. CDR3 in DNA: TGTGCCAGCAGCTTAGGACAGGGTTGGTCCTACGAGCAGTACTTC.

CDR3 sequence (DNA): TGTGCCAGTAGGGAGGGACTAGACGACTACTACGAGCAGTACTTC. It encodes CASREGLDDYYEQYF. The chain carries TRBV19 and TRBJ2-7; the match to TRBD2 covers 8 bases. CDR1 and CDR2 from the germline V gene are LNHDA and SQIVND (reference sequence). The V gene end was trimmed by 6 bases and the J gene end by 3 bases; junction bases not matched to a gene: 10. This CDR3 contains 15 residues. Drawing the rest from reference TRBV19 and TRBJ2-7, the complete variable domain is DGGITQSPKYLFRKEGQNVTLSCEQNLNHDAMYWYRQDPGQGLRLIYYSQIVNDFQKGDIAEGYSVSREKKESFPLTVTSAQKNPTAFYLCASREGLDDYYEQYFGPGTRLTVT.

V and J are TRBV14 and TRBJ2-3; 12 nucleotides line up with TRBD2. CDR3 length: 17 residues. J was trimmed by 4 bases and V by 0 bases; bases with no gene match: 5. Germline V gives CDR1 SGHDN, CDR2 FVKESK. CDR3 sequence reads: CASSQETSGRGPDTQYF. DNA of the CDR3: TGTGCCAGCAGCCAAGAGACTAGCGGGAGAGGCCCAGATACGCAGTATTTT.

The chain joins TRBV24-1 to TRBJ1-2; possible D gene TRBD1, 6 bases. V was clipped by 5 bases and J by 8 bases, with 14 bases between them. Germline V gives CDR1 KGHDR, CDR2 SFDVKD. The CDR3 runs to 13 residues. CDR3 sequence (DNA): TGTGCCACCAGTGGGGGAGGGGGAAGCGGCTACACCTTC. Its protein product is CATSGGGGSGYTF.

This chain connects TRBV19 to TRBJ2-2, with TRBD1 matching 7 bases. CDR3 length: 14 residues. Looked up from germline, CDR1 is LNHDA and CDR2 is SQIVND (reference sequence). Trimming removed 9 bases from V and 2 bases from J; junction bases left unmatched: 6. Here the CDR3 reads CASLRDSNTGELFF. The CDR3 DNA reads TGTGCCAGCCTCCGGGACAGTAACACCGGGGAGCTGTTTTTT.

In this sample, this clone turned up a few times. The chain employs TRBV18 and TRBJ1-2; D is uncertain. In germline, CDR1 is KGHSH, CDR2 LQKENI. This CDR3 region has 14 residues. V lost 2 bases and J lost 4, with 11 bases in between. CDR3: CASSPDGSPYGYTF. The CDR3, as DNA: TGTGCCAGCTCACCAGATGGGAGCCCCTATGGCTACACCTTC.

This chain connects TRBV20-1 to TRBJ1-2; D uncertain. Trimming stripped 3 bases from V and 8 bases from J, with 10 bases between. The CDR3 runs to 11 residues. Germline CDR1 reads DFQATT; CDR2 reads SNEGSKA (reference sequence). The CDR3 loop reads CSASRVDGYTF. Written as DNA, the CDR3 is TGCAGTGCTAGCAGAGTGGACGGCTACACCTTC.

The chain joins TRBV13 to TRBJ2-5, with D hard to call. V lost 0 bases and J 3 bases, leaving 14 bases between the germline ends. Germline assignment: CDR1 PRHDT and CDR2 FYEKMQ (reference sequence). The CDR3 extends over 16 amino acids. This CDR3 is CASSLGGLSREETQYF. The CDR3 DNA is TGTGCCAGCAGCTTAGGCGGGTTATCTAGGGAAGAGACCCAGTACTTC.